The T cell receptor beta chain described here comes from a study of cytomegalovirus exposure and HLA in healthy donors. Study-wide findings and caveats: Most TCR sequences were uncommon, yet certain public TCRs appeared in many donors. Among the CMV-associated chains, three were confirmed in vitro as specific for CMV antigens.

Assay used: immunoSEQ multiplex PCR; TCRdb lists only in-frame clones, some missing. The sample carries approximately 120,000 clones, 80% to 90% recorded once. Germline lookup yields CDR1 MNHEY and CDR2 SMNVEV (reference sequence). Unmatched junction bases numbered 17, after V lost 10 bases and J lost 2 bases. This CDR3 has 18 amino acids. Worth noting for this clone: What it binds is not known.

The clonotype originates from a young woman in good health and CMV-seronegative. The chain combines TRBV27 with TRBJ2-3, with 11 bases aligning to TRBD2. The specimen was PBMCs. CDR3 protein: CATKLAGALRSATDTQYF. The CDR3 DNA sequence: TGTGCCACCAAACTAGCGGGGGCTCTTCGTTCCGCCACAGATACGCAGTATTTT.